These 27 T cell receptor beta chains share one sample of origin, sequenced in a study of blood T cell repertoires in COVID-19. Sequenced by immunoSEQ multiplex PCR; TCRdb stores in-frame clones only, minus some. The sample contains about 300,000 clones, more than 80% of which appear only once. The sample consisted of peripheral blood. These receptors were taken from a man in his late teens or twenties who had recovered from COVID-19.

The chain has TRBV6-5 and TRBJ1-4; TRBD1 agrees at 8 bases. CDR1 MNHEY and CDR2 SVGAGI come from the germline V gene. V was pared by 2 bases and J by 7 bases, with 6 bases of the junction left unmatched. This CDR3 region has 15 residues. The DNA for the CDR3 is TGTGCCAGCAGTTACACCGGACAGGGTAGTGAAAAACTGTTTTTT. Residues: CASSYTGQGSEKLFF.

This clone was observed once. The chain joins TRBV11-2 to TRBJ2-2; TRBD1 matches 7 bases. The germline V gene has CDR1 SGHAT and CDR2 FQNNGV. This CDR3 is built from 17 residues. The V and J ends lost 3 bases and 0 bases, in that order; junction bases with no gene match: 7. The CDR3 nucleotides read TGTGCCAGCAGCTTTACCGGGACAGCCGCGAACACCGGGGAGCTGTTTTTT. Translation: CASSFTGTAANTGELFF.

The V call is TRBV28, the J call TRBJ1-4; possible D gene TRBD1, 6 bases. The germline V gene has CDR1 MDHEN and CDR2 SYDVKM. Deletions cut 2 bases from V and 0 bases from J, with 13 bases between. The CDR3 has 17 residues. This CDR3 reads CASSLGGAVATNEKLFF. CDR3 nucleotide sequence: TGTGCCAGCAGTTTAGGGGGCGCAGTTGCAACTAATGAAAAACTGTTTTTT.

The chain uses TRBV5-8 and TRBJ2-5, with 7 bases fitting TRBD2. The trim removed 2 bases at V and 7 bases at J, leaving 5 bases unmatched. This CDR3 comprises 13 residues. Germline values: CDR1 SGHTS, CDR2 YDEGEE. CDR3 DNA: TGTGCCAGCAGCTTTAGAGGGGAGGGGACCCAGTACTTC. It specifies CASSFRGEGTQYF.

Turning to this clone: One end of the junction varies from germline; a read error may be responsible. This chain uses TRBV19 with TRBJ1-1; TRBD1 might be the D (6 bases). The CDR3 is made up of 14 amino acids. CDR1 is LNHDA, CDR2 SQIVND, per germline (reference sequence). This CDR3 reads CASRIGQSPTEAFF. CDR3 in DNA: TGTGCCAGTAGGATAGGACAGTCGCCAACTGAAGCTTTCTTT.

The chain is built from TRBV23-1 and TRBJ2-7; 12 positions agree with TRBD1. TRBV23-1 is recorded as an ORF, its role being uncertain. V trimming: 2 bases; J trimming: 6 bases; junction bases outside the gene matches: 14. The CDR3 spans 18 residues. Here the CDR3 reads CASSQGTGGVFVQSEQYF. DNA of the CDR3: TGCGCCAGCAGTCAAGGGACAGGGGGCGTATTTGTCCAGTCCGAGCAGTACTTC.

The gene calls are TRBV5-5 and TRBJ2-1; 7 nucleotides line up with TRBD1. This CDR3 has 17 residues. Germline trimming cut 4 bases from V and 7 bases from J; bases unmatched to any gene: 17. The germline gives CDR1 SGHKS, CDR2 YYEKEE (reference sequence). As DNA, the CDR3 is TGTGCCAGCAGCGCCGTGGGGAGCAGGGGGATTGGAAATGAGCAGTTCTTC. It translates to CASSAVGSRGIGNEQFF.

J is TRBJ1-5 and V is TRBV6-5; weak D call: TRBD1 (5 bases). This CDR3 spans 14 amino acids. The V gene's germline CDR1 is MNHEY and CDR2 SVGAGI. The V end lost 1 base, the J end lost 6 bases, and 10 bases lay between the germline ends. Here the CDR3 reads CASSYWGVGQPQHF. The CDR3 nucleotides read TGTGCCAGCAGTTACTGGGGGGTCGGTCAGCCCCAGCATTTT.

This chain joins TRBV10-3 and TRBJ2-2; 9 bases line up with TRBD1. The CDR3 extends over 15 amino acids. The V segment lost 5 bases and the J segment 5 bases; nucleotides outside the gene matches: 6. Germline V gene sequence: CDR1 ENHRY, CDR2 SYGVKD. CDR3: CAISTGTGSTGELFF. The CDR3, as DNA: TGTGCCATCAGTACCGGGACAGGGTCAACCGGGGAGCTGTTTTTT.

The chain has TRBV3-1 (or the pseudogene TRBV3-2) and TRBJ1-4; TRBD1 matches at 9 bases. CDR1 and CDR2 (germline): LGHDT, YNNKEL (reference sequence). The CDR3 runs to 16 residues. V was clipped by 0 bases and J by 7 bases; unmatched bases: 6. The CDR3 sequence is CASSQDGGQGIEKLFF. The CDR3, as DNA: TGTGCCAGCAGCCAAGATGGCGGACAGGGGATTGAAAAACTGTTTTTT.

The chain combines TRBV18 with TRBJ2-6; D may be TRBD2 (6 bases). The CDR3 has 14 residues. V gave up 11 bases and J gave up 0 bases, with 11 bases separating them. In germline, CDR1 is KGHSH, CDR2 LQKENI. CDR3 DNA: TGTGCCGCCCGGGGGAACTCTGGGGCCAACGTCCTGACTTTC. It is translated as CAARGNSGANVLTF.

V usage is TRBV25-1 and J usage is TRBJ1-2; 7 bases line up with TRBD1. Per germline, CDR1 MGHDK and CDR2 SYGVNS. The CDR3 totals 15 residues. V lost 4 bases to trimming and J lost 5 bases; unmatched junction nucleotides: 10. The CDR3 nucleotides are TGTGCCAGCAGTGGAAGTTGGGACAGACTATATGGCTACACCTTC. Translating it yields CASSGSWDRLYGYTF.

In its sample, this clone was seen once. This chain uses TRBV5-1 with TRBJ1-1; no clear D. CDR3 length: 14 amino acids. Trimming took 1 base from V and 5 from J, leaving 12 bases between them. Germline V lookup: CDR1 SGHRS, CDR2 YFSETQ. This CDR3 is CASSLSGLATEAFF. The CDR3 DNA sequence: TGCGCCAGCAGCTTGTCGGGGTTGGCGACTGAAGCTTTCTTT.

The J gene is TRBJ2-1, the V gene TRBV19, with TRBD1 as a possible D gene (6 bases). The CDR3 length is 14 residues. V dropped 4 bases and J dropped 5 bases, with 12 bases sitting between them. Per germline, CDR1 LNHDA and CDR2 SQIVND (reference sequence). The CDR3 protein is CASSKLDRNNEQFF. In nucleotides, the CDR3 is TGTGCCAGTAGTAAACTCGACAGGAACAATGAGCAGTTCTTC.

The rearrangement joins TRBV28 to TRBJ2-3; TRBD1 might be the D (6 bases). Trimming shortened V by 6 bases and J by 8 bases, and 15 bases separated the two germline ends. The CDR3 runs to 13 residues. Germline V gene sequence: CDR1 MDHEN, CDR2 SYDVKM. The CDR3 DNA reads as TGTGCCAGCAGGACAGGCCGTGTTTTTACGCAGTATTTT. Its protein product is CASRTGRVFTQYF.

This clone was counted a few times. The chain is built from TRBV5-1 and TRBJ1-3, with D possibly being TRBD1 (6 bases). The CDR3 is made up of 17 amino acids. The V end lost 0 bases, the J end lost 1 base, and 14 bases lay between the germline ends. In germline, CDR1 is SGHRS, CDR2 YFSETQ. CDR3 protein: CASSLEGQGLSGNTIYF. CDR3 coding DNA: TGCGCCAGCAGCTTGGAAGGTCAGGGGCTATCTGGAAACACCATATATTTT.

The rearrangement uses TRBV21-1 and TRBJ2-5; the table names TRBD2, a call not compared with the DNA. TRBV21-1 is shown as a pseudogene. The CDR3 loop spans 17 amino acids. As DNA, the CDR3 is TGTGCCAGCAGCAAAAACAGCCAGGCTAGCGGGCAAGAGACCCAGTACTTC. Protein sequence: CASSKNSQASGQETQYF.

The rearrangement joins TRBV4-1 to TRBJ1-2; TRBD1 matches 9 bases. Germline CDR1 is MGHRA and CDR2 is YSYEKL. V shed 5 bases, J shed 3 bases, and the junction held 7 bases outside the gene matches. CDR3 size: 15 residues. The CDR3 coding sequence is TGCGCCAGCAGCACCCAACAGGGGGCGGACTATGGCTACACCTTC. Amino acid sequence: CASSTQQGADYGYTF.

The chain joins TRBV12-3 or TRBV12-4 to TRBJ2-3; TRBD2 might be the D (6 bases). The CDR3 length is 12 residues. Trimming removed 5 bases from V and 9 bases from J, with 12 bases in between. The CDR3 reads CASSRDRGTQYF. DNA of the CDR3: TGTGCCAGCAGTCGGGACCGGGGGACGCAGTATTTT.

This clone was recorded only once. J is TRBJ2-7 and V is TRBV19; a possible D gene is TRBD1 (5 bases). The CDR3 has 15 amino acids. The V gene lost 3 bases and the J gene lost 0 bases, with 12 bases spanning the gap. Germline loops: CDR1 LNHDA, CDR2 SQIVND (reference sequence). The CDR3 bases are TGTGCCAGTAGTATTGTGCTAGACAGCTCCTACGAGCAGTACTTC. It specifies CASSIVLDSSYEQYF.

The chain carries TRBV7-2 and TRBJ1-6; the match to TRBD1 covers 8 bases. The CDR3 totals 16 residues. The germline V gene encodes CDR1 SGHTA and CDR2 FQGNSA. V was pared by 2 bases and J by 6 bases, with 6 bases of the junction left unmatched. The CDR3 DNA sequence: TGTGCCAGCAGCTTATTAGGGGGACAGGCTAATTCACCCCTCCACTTT. Translation: CASSLLGGQANSPLHF.

The V gene is TRBV5-1, the J gene TRBJ1-1, with TRBD1 matching over 11 bases. Germline lookup yields CDR1 SGHRS and CDR2 YFSETQ. The V and J ends lost 3 bases and 3 bases, in that order; junction bases with no gene match: 7. This CDR3 region has 16 residues. CDR3 in amino acids: CASSSGQGVFHTEAFF. In DNA form, the CDR3 reads TGCGCCAGCAGCTCGGGACAGGGGGTTTTCCACACTGAAGCTTTCTTT.

The chain combines TRBV19 with TRBJ1-1; TRBD1 is a possible D gene (6 bases). With 0 bases removed from V and 5 bases from J, the gap between germline ends came to 7 bases. The CDR3 sequence is 13 residues long. Per germline, CDR1 LNHDA and CDR2 SQIVND (reference sequence). The CDR3 nucleotides read TGTGCCAGTAGTATAGAACAGGGAACTGAAGCTTTCTTT. Its translation: CASSIEQGTEAFF.

V and J are TRBV4-1 and TRBJ1-2; weak D call: TRBD1 (6 bases). With 5 bases removed from V and 1 base from J, the gap between germline ends came to 20 bases. Per the germline V gene, CDR1 is MGHRA and CDR2 is YSYEKL. CDR3 length: 17 amino acids. The CDR3 sequence is CASSNSPRTAFNYGYTF. Written as DNA, the CDR3 is TGCGCCAGCAGCAACAGCCCGAGGACAGCCTTTAACTATGGCTACACCTTC.

The V and J genes are TRBV6-2 or TRBV6-3 and TRBJ2-1, with 9 bases lining up with TRBD1. V trimming: 2 bases; J trimming: 3 bases; junction bases outside the gene matches: 8. Germline-derived CDR1 and CDR2 are MNHEY and SVGEGT. The CDR3 runs 17 residues. The CDR3 region has the DNA TGTGCCAGCAGTTACATACTCGGGACAGGGAGCTACAATGAGCAGTTCTTC. Protein: CASSYILGTGSYNEQFF.

The chain is built from TRBV3-1 (or the pseudogene TRBV3-2) and TRBJ2-3; TRBD2 is a possible D gene (5 bases). From germline, CDR1 is LGHDT and CDR2 YNNKEL (reference sequence). The ends were cut back, 1 base at V and 5 bases at J, with 13 bases in the middle. The CDR3 runs 15 residues. CDR3 in DNA: TGTGCCAGCAGCCAAGGCTCTAGCTTGAGAGATACGCAGTATTTT. Encoded protein: CASSQGSSLRDTQYF.

V and J are TRBV2 and TRBJ2-2; 10 positions agree with TRBD1. Trimming cost V 4 bases and J 5 bases; bases outside gene matches: 1. The CDR3 runs 14 residues. Germline V gene sequence: CDR1 SNHLY, CDR2 FYNNEI. CDR3 bases: TGTGCCAGCAGTGGGACAGGGGGAACCGGGGAGCTGTTTTTT. It translates to CASSGTGGTGELFF.